This section outlines one T cell receptor beta chain sequence together with its context. Its antigen remains unknown. These data originate in a study of vaccination effects on CD4 cells after COVID-19. About the study: After the second dose, samples were taken at median day 72.

From germline, CDR1 is SQVTM and CDR2 ANQGSEA. The CDR3 has 15 amino acids. V trimming: 6 bases; J trimming: 2 bases; junction bases outside the gene matches: 7. Antigen-specific CD4+ T cells were expanded (with viral peptide pools) by the ViraFEST assay ahead of sequencing. Having been cultured for roughly 9 days, the cells underwent CD4+ T cell isolation. Each participant received a vaccine that was either BNT162b2 or mRNA-1273, given as two doses. Nucleocapsid antibody tests were negative, and the vaccine recipients had no prior SARS-CoV-2 infection. At days 3 and 7, half of the medium was exchanged for IL-2 medium. Profiled with immunoSEQ multiplex PCR; TCRdb holds only in-frame clones, not every one. Of 57,000 or so clones listed, around three quarters are singletons.

The rearrangement links TRBV29-1 to TRBJ2-1; TRBD2 matches at 10 bases. The sequences come from CD4+ T cells from PBMCs cultured with HCoV-229E spike peptides, collected after COVID-19 vaccination. This receptor was identified in a human donor who received a COVID-19 vaccine. CDR3 DNA: TGCAGCGTGCAGCTAAGCGGGGGGGCCTACAATGAGCAGTTCTTC. It translates to CSVQLSGGAYNEQFF.